Ten or more counts support the clone carrying this T cell receptor (beta chain). These data originate in a study of T cells in Graves' hyperthyroidism and ophthalmopathy. Study-level information: Staff took peripheral blood when the initial diagnosis was made, before any treatment began.

On the basis of clinical symptoms, serum thyroxine and TRAb, thyroid ultrasound and orbital computed tomography, diagnoses were made. TCR beta CDR3 sequences were amplified from RNA transcripts. An initial round of RT-PCR targeting the TCR CDR3 relied on the HTBI primer set. TCRdb processed the multiplex PCR reads anew with MiXCR; each CDR3 protein has one entry. The sample has around 520,000 distinct CDR3 sequences, roughly a quarter seen once. This CDR3 region has 13 residues. Trimming removed 6 bases from V and 4 bases from J; junction bases left unmatched: 4. Per germline, CDR1 MNHEY and CDR2 SVGAGI.

The sequenced material came from blood. This clonotype was obtained from a woman between 25 and 40 years old with Graves' ophthalmopathy. V is TRBV6-5 and J is TRBJ2-5; 8 bases align to TRBD1. The CDR3 nucleotides read TGTGCCAGCAGACAGGGGGGTGGAGAGACCCAGTACTTC. Residues: CASRQGGGETQYF.